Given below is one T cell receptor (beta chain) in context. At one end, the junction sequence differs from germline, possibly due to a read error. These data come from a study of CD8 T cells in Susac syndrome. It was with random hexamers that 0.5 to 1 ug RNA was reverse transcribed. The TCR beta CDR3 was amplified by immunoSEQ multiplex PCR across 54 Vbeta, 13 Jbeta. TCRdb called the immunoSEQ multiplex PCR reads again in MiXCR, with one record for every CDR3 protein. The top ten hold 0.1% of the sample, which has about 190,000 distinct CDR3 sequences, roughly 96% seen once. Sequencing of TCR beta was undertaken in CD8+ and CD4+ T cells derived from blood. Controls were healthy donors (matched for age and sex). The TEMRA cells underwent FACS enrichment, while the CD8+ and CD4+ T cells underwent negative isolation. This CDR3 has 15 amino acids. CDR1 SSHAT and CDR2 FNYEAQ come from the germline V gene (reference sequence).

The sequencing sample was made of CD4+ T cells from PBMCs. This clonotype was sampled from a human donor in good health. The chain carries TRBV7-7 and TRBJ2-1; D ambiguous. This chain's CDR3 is CASSLGPRSYNEQFF. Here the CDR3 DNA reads TGTGCTAGCAGCTTAGGCCCACGATCCTACAATGAGCAGTTCTTC.